The 8 T cell receptor beta chains below all came from one sample that was sequenced in a study of cytotoxic CD8 clonotypes in ibrutinib-treated CLL. Sequencing used immunoSEQ multiplex PCR; TCRdb keeps in-frame clones, though not all of them. The sample holds about 140,000 clones, around 80% seen once. The starting material was PBMCs, obtained after 36 months of ibrutinib treatment. The receptors stem from a human donor with chronic lymphocytic leukemia.

This rearrangement joins TRBV5-4 to TRBJ1-4; 11 nucleotides align to TRBD1. J was trimmed by 6 bases and V by 4 bases; bases with no gene match: 8. CDR1 SGHNT and CDR2 YYREEE come from the germline V gene (reference sequence). The CDR3 sequence is 16 residues long. CDR3 nucleotides: TGTGCCAGCAGCCCGCAACCGGGACAGGGGGATGAAAAACTGTTTTTT. It translates to CASSPQPGQGDEKLFF. The full variable domain, rest sourced from reference TRBV5-4 and TRBJ1-4, is ETGVTQSPTHLIKTRGQQVTLRCSSQSGHNTVSWYQQALGQGPQFIFQYYREEENGRGNFPPRFSGLQFPNYSSELNVNALELDDSALYLCASSPQPGQGDEKLFFGSGTQLSVL.

The genes are TRBV10-2 and TRBJ2-7, with a tentative D call TRBD1 (6 bases). There are 14 residues in the CDR3. Trimming shortened V by 5 bases and J by 3 bases, and 14 bases separated the two germline ends. Germline values: CDR1 WSHSY, CDR2 SAAADI. CDR3 residues: CASSIRGFDYEQYF. The CDR3 bases are TGCGCCAGCAGTATCAGGGGCTTCGACTACGAGCAGTACTTC.

The chain employs TRBV2 and TRBJ2-7; D not certain. Germline CDR1 reads SNHLY; CDR2 reads FYNNEI. The CDR3 loop spans 14 amino acids. The V gene lost 6 bases and the J gene lost 0 bases, with 12 bases spanning the gap. Written as DNA, the CDR3 is TGTGCCAGCAGGGTTGCAGGTAGCTCCTACGAGCAGTACTTC. Protein sequence: CASRVAGSSYEQYF.

CDR3 residues: CASSLNLYEQYF. DNA of the CDR3: TGCGCCAGCAGCTTAAACCTCTACGAGCAGTACTTC. The chain recombines TRBV5-1 with TRBJ2-7; D is undetermined. V gave up 2 bases and J gave up 3 bases, with 6 bases separating them. Germline V gives CDR1 SGHRS, CDR2 YFSETQ. The CDR3 is made up of 12 amino acids.

The chain has TRBV7-9 and TRBJ1-2; D is uncertain. CDR3 size: 12 residues. The germline V gene encodes CDR1 SEHNR and CDR2 FQNEAQ (reference sequence). V was shortened by 5 bases and J by 4 bases, with 8 bases between the two germline ends. The CDR3 protein is CASSTDGYGYTF. CDR3 DNA: TGTGCCAGCAGCACGGACGGCTATGGCTACACCTTC.

The CDR3 coding sequence is TGTGCCAGCAGCTTAGGCCTGCGGGGGGGGAGCACAGATACGCAGTATTTT. As protein: CASSLGLRGGSTDTQYF. V and J are TRBV13 and TRBJ2-3; 9 nucleotides line up with TRBD2. Germline trimming cut 0 bases from V and 0 bases from J; bases unmatched to any gene: 4. CDR3 length equals 17 residues. Germline V gives CDR1 PRHDT, CDR2 FYEKMQ (reference sequence).

The V gene is TRBV7-9, the J gene TRBJ2-5, with D possibly called TRBD1 or TRBD2 (5 bases each). V was trimmed by 5 bases and J by 0 bases, leaving 13 bases between them. Per the germline V gene, CDR1 is SEHNR and CDR2 is FQNEAQ (reference sequence). This CDR3 has 15 amino acids. CDR3 nucleotide sequence: TGTGCCAGCAGCCATACCAGGGAGTACCAAGAGACCCAGTACTTC. As protein: CASSHTREYQETQYF.

V gene TRBV6-5 combines with J gene TRBJ2-7; perhaps D is TRBD1 or TRBD2 (5 bases each). The CDR3 contains 14 residues. V lost 6 bases, J lost 5 bases, and 17 bases lay in between. Germline V gene data show CDR1 as MNHEY and CDR2 as SVGAGI. CDR3 amino acids: CASRVRAGTHEQYF. CDR3 bases: TGTGCCAGCAGAGTAAGGGCTGGGACCCACGAGCAGTACTTC.